These T cell receptor beta chains were read from a single sample in a study of response to subunit inactivated influenza vaccine. TCRdb re-analysed the RT-PCR reads in MiXCR, keeping a single row per CDR3 protein. The table has just under 250,000 distinct CDR3 sequences, 9.5% to 15% seen once. The sequencing used non-naive T cells sorted from PBMCs, collected roughly 2 weeks before vaccination. The receptor source for this set is a man aged 45-65 years who received an inactivated influenza vaccine. The CDR3 runs from the conserved cysteine through the conserved F or W. Each record gives: V gene, J gene, CDR3 protein.

TRBV11-2	TRBJ2-7	CASGLTDTYEQYF
TRBV4-3	TRBJ2-1	CASSQTSGGALEQFF
TRBV12-3/TRBV12-4	TRBJ2-3	CASSGTGEGSTDTQYF
TRBV4-3	TRBJ2-2	CASSQGYRRPPGGTGELFF
TRBV18	TRBJ2-1	CASSPSRGNEQFF
TRBV20-1	TRBJ1-5	CSVTQGDQPQHF
TRBV7-2	TRBJ1-1	CASSFPVRGVNTEAFF
TRBV4-1	TRBJ2-5	CASSQASSSGGQETQYF
TRBV29-1	TRBJ2-2	CSVRGRGTGELFF
TRBV18	TRBJ1-5	CASSPGTGILNQPQHF
TRBV7-9	TRBJ2-3	CASSSGTSDTQYF
TRBV6-2/TRBV6-3	TRBJ2-7	CASSPPAGAYEQYF
TRBV12-3/TRBV12-4	TRBJ2-5	CASRQVLETQYF
TRBV29-1	TRBJ2-3	CSVARDSRTDTQYF
TRBV7-7	TRBJ2-5	CASSPTSGGAKETQYF
TRBV28	TRBJ1-5	CASSFPHGTGQPQHF
TRBV29-1	TRBJ2-2	CSVTNTGELFF